This T cell receptor (beta chain) is from a study of blood T cell repertoires in COVID-19. Background on the study: The United States, Italy and Spain provided the acute and convalescent COVID-19 samples. PBMCs, B-cell-depleted T cells, or T cells provided the cDNA or gDNA that made up the material.

V shed 7 bases and J 8 bases; nucleotides not matched to a gene: 15. CDR1 and CDR2 from the germline V gene are MNHEY and SVGAGI. The CDR3 is 15 amino acids. Original processing notes: Amplification of reference gene primers was used by the study to estimate nucleated cell counts. The protocol was immunoSEQ multiplex PCR, while the TCRdb copy is restricted to in-frame clones and leaves out a portion. For V, J and clone size, that table is used; D and trimming come from the DNA. The sample holds about 74,000 clones, more than 75% seen once. The chain links TRBV6-5 to TRBJ1-1, with 8 bases fitting TRBD1. Specimen: peripheral blood. The sequence was obtained from a human donor in a cohort sampled during active COVID-19. Here the CDR3 DNA reads TGTGCCAGCATCGACCCAGGGGGCCTAGCTTCCGAAGCTTTCTTT. Translating it yields CASIDPGGLASEAFF.